The 7 T cell receptor beta chains listed next were all sequenced from one sample in a study of T cell responses to AZD1222 COVID-19 vaccine. Produced via immunoSEQ multiplex PCR; TCRdb's table is partial and in-frame only. This table holds about 130,000 clones, about 90% found once. Source: peripheral blood, taken on day 0 of AZD1222 vaccination. These receptors were taken from an adult in good health.

This chain joins TRBV7-3 and TRBJ1-1; D is undetermined. The germline V gene has CDR1 SGHTA and CDR2 FQGTGA. The CDR3 covers 15 residues. The germline V and J ends were trimmed by 0 bases and 3 bases, with 11 bases remaining between them. The CDR3 protein is CASSLTPGTDTEAFF. As DNA, the CDR3 is TGTGCCAGCAGCTTAACGCCGGGCACGGACACTGAAGCTTTCTTT.

The rearrangement uses TRBV29-1 and TRBJ1-2; D call uncertain. The CDR3 is made up of 11 amino acids. V was trimmed by 4 bases and J by 3 bases, leaving 6 bases between them. CDR1 SQVTM and CDR2 ANQGSEA come from the germline V gene. Here the CDR3 DNA reads TGCAGCGTTGGGGGAGACTATGGCTACACCTTC. It translates to CSVGGDYGYTF.

This rearrangement joins TRBV6-6 to TRBJ2-7; D might be TRBD1 or TRBD2, each matching 5 bases. The V end was cut by 1 base, the J end by 1 base, with 8 bases between. This CDR3 has 14 amino acids. Germline V gives CDR1 MNHNY, CDR2 SVGAGI (reference sequence). This CDR3 reads CASSYLGVSYEQYF. The DNA for the CDR3 is TGTGCCAGCAGTTACTTGGGGGTTTCCTACGAGCAGTACTTC.

The chain uses TRBV28 and TRBJ2-7; a weak D match, TRBD2 (8 bases). Trimming removed 7 bases from V and 9 bases from J, with 34 bases in between. The CDR3 runs 18 residues. Per germline, CDR1 MDHEN and CDR2 SYDVKM. CDR3 sequence: CASTPGGSGALPILRQYF. The CDR3 coding sequence is TGTGCCAGCACCCCAGGGGGTAGCGGGGCCTTACCGATTCTCCGGCAGTACTTC.

V gene TRBV6-5 combines with J gene TRBJ2-2, with a weak D call TRBD2 (6 bases). The germline V gene has CDR1 MNHEY and CDR2 SVGAGI. V was cut by 5 bases and J by 3 bases, with 10 bases left in between. CDR3 size: 14 residues. The CDR3 spells CASSPRDYTGELFF. The DNA for the CDR3 is TGTGCCAGCAGTCCCCGGGACTACACCGGGGAGCTGTTTTTT.

The J gene is TRBJ2-1, the V gene TRBV7-3; D might be TRBD1 or TRBD2, each matching 5 bases. The CDR3 has 13 residues. Germline loops: CDR1 SGHTA, CDR2 FQGTGA. Deletions cut 2 bases from V and 5 bases from J, with 7 bases between. CDR3 residues: CASSLGGHNEQFF. As DNA, the CDR3 is TGTGCCAGCAGCTTAGGGGGTCACAATGAGCAGTTCTTC.

The V and J genes are TRBV2 and TRBJ1-6, with D hard to call. This CDR3 spans 12 amino acids. Trimming took off 6 bases at V and 7 bases at J, with 7 bases between the two ends. Looked up from germline, CDR1 is SNHLY and CDR2 is FYNNEI. The CDR3 sequence is CASRDRNSPLHF. The CDR3 DNA sequence: TGTGCCAGCAGGGATAGGAATTCACCCCTCCACTTT. Based on the CDR3 plus reference TRBV2 and TRBJ1-6, the full variable domain is EPEVTQTPSHQVTQMGQEVILRCVPISNHLYFYWYRQILGQKVEFLVSFYNNEISEKSEIFDDQFSVERPDGSNFTLKIRSTKLEDSAMYFCASRDRNSPLHFGNGTRLTVT.